Each of the 19 T cell receptor beta chains below was sequenced from the same sample in a study of T-cell reconstitution after alpha-beta-depleted transplantation in children. Preparation of the TCRbeta library involved a method that used unique molecular identifiers. TCRdb reanalysed the PCR reads using MiXCR and keeps one entry per CDR3 protein. The top ten clones hold approximately 3.8% of a sample with around 400,000 distinct CDR3 sequences, over 20% of them seen once. The source material was PBMCs from the stem cell graft donor, sampled from the stem cell graft. These receptors originate from a human donor who donated a stem cell graft to a child with acute myeloid leukemia.

In this sample, this clonotype turned up a few times. The chain is built from TRBV20-1 and TRBJ1-2; no definite D call. CDR1 and CDR2 (germline): DFQATT, SNEGSKA (reference sequence). The V end lost 5 bases, the J end lost 3 bases, and 16 bases lay between the germline ends. The CDR3 length is 14 residues. The CDR3 DNA follows: TGCAGTGCTCCCACGGTTGACCGGGACTATGGCTACACCTTC. Amino acids: CSAPTVDRDYGYTF.

V is TRBV15 and J is TRBJ2-6; D is perhaps TRBD2 (6 bases). Trimming left V 5 bases short and J 4 bases short, with 21 bases between. The CDR3 is 18 residues long. CDR1 LNHNV and CDR2 YYDKDF come from the germline V gene (reference sequence). CDR3 loop: CATSGQGGLTLGANVLTF. For the CDR3, the DNA is TGTGCCACCAGCGGGCAGGGAGGCCTCACTCTGGGGGCCAACGTCCTGACTTTC.

V is TRBV11-2 and J is TRBJ2-5; possibly TRBD2 for D (6 bases). In germline, CDR1 is SGHAT, CDR2 FQNNGV. The CDR3 consists of 14 residues. The ends were cut back, 7 bases at V and 1 base at J, with 13 bases in the middle. DNA of the CDR3: TGTGCCAGCACGCGGGTGGGGGGCCAAGAGACCCAGTACTTC. Translating it yields CASTRVGGQETQYF.

The sample holds many counts of this clonotype. V and J are TRBV20-1 and TRBJ1-6; possibly TRBD1 for D (5 bases). The CDR3 has 13 residues. From germline, CDR1 is DFQATT and CDR2 SNEGSKA (reference sequence). V was shortened by 6 bases and J by 7 bases, with 13 bases between the two germline ends. CDR3 bases: TGCAGTGCCATAGGACAACACAATTCACCCCTCCACTTT. It yields the protein CSAIGQHNSPLHF.

This clonotype was detected many times. The chain has TRBV29-1 and TRBJ2-7; TRBD1 or TRBD2 may be the D gene (6 bases each). Trimming removed 5 bases at V and 3 bases at J, with 11 bases between. CDR3 size: 12 residues. The germline V gene encodes CDR1 SQVTM and CDR2 ANQGSEA. CDR3 sequence: CSVQGGIYEQYF. The CDR3 DNA is TGCAGCGTTCAAGGGGGGATCTACGAGCAGTACTTC.

This rearrangement joins TRBV5-1 to TRBJ2-7; TRBD2 matches 10 bases. Per the germline V gene, CDR1 is SGHRS and CDR2 is YFSETQ. J was trimmed by 4 bases and V by 0 bases; bases with no gene match: 16. CDR3 size: 19 residues. The CDR3 is CASSLAGVAGGPNLYEQYF. The DNA of the CDR3 is TGCGCCAGCAGCTTGGCTGGGGTAGCGGGAGGCCCGAACTTATACGAGCAGTACTTC. Full variable domain (remainder filled in from reference TRBV5-1 and TRBJ2-7): KAGVTQTPRYLIKTRGQQVTLSCSPISGHRSVSWYQQTPGQGLQFLFEYFSETQRNKGNFPGRFSGRQFSNSRSEMNVSTLELGDSALYLCASSLAGVAGGPNLYEQYFGPGTRLTVT.

The chain recombines TRBV5-1 with TRBJ2-1; 7 bases line up with TRBD2. CDR1 is SGHRS, CDR2 YFSETQ, per germline. Trimming at V came to 5 bases and at J to 2 bases, leaving 7 bases not matched to a gene. This CDR3 has 15 amino acids. In DNA, the CDR3 is TGCGCCAGCAGTGTGTCTAGCGGAACCTACAATGAGCAGTTCTTC. The encoded protein is CASSVSSGTYNEQFF.

In its sample, this clonotype was seen many times. The V gene is TRBV20-1, the J gene TRBJ2-1, with 12 bases lining up with TRBD2. Germline V gene lookup returns CDR1 DFQATT and CDR2 SNEGSKA (reference sequence). The CDR3 loop spans 16 amino acids. V trimming: 3 bases; J trimming: 7 bases; junction bases outside the gene matches: 10. The CDR3, as DNA: TGCAGTGCTAGCGCGGCTAGCGGGAGGGGTATTAATGAGCAGTTCTTC. Translated: CSASAASGRGINEQFF.

The gene calls are TRBV29-1 and TRBJ2-7, with TRBD1 as a possible D gene (7 bases). CDR3 length: 11 residues. Germline V gene lookup returns CDR1 SQVTM and CDR2 ANQGSEA. Trimming left V 3 bases short and J 9 bases short, with 12 bases between. The CDR3 spells CSVETGTRQYF. The CDR3 bases are TGCAGCGTTGAGACAGGGACTCGGCAGTACTTC.

The V and J genes are TRBV6-5 and TRBJ2-7, with D perhaps assigned TRBD1 or TRBD2 (7 bases each). V was shortened by 2 bases and J by 3 bases, with 11 bases between the two germline ends. The germline V gene encodes CDR1 MNHEY and CDR2 SVGAGI. There are 14 residues in the CDR3. The CDR3 DNA reads as TGTGCCAGCAGTTACGGCAGGGGGGGCTACGAGCAGTACTTC. It is translated as CASSYGRGGYEQYF.

The CDR3 DNA reads as TGCGCCAGCAGCTTTACTAGCATCTACGAGCAGTACTTC. It codes for CASSFTSIYEQYF. The chain carries TRBV5-1 and TRBJ2-7; perhaps TRBD2 as D (6 bases). The ends were cut back, 2 bases at V and 3 bases at J, with 9 bases in the middle. Germline assignment: CDR1 SGHRS and CDR2 YFSETQ. CDR3 length: 13 residues.

The V call is TRBV20-1, the J call TRBJ2-7; D is undetermined. V lost 2 bases to trimming and J lost 5 bases, with 13 bases between them. The CDR3 sequence is 13 residues long. In germline, CDR1 is DFQATT, CDR2 SNEGSKA (reference sequence). The CDR3 sequence: CSARIPMADEQYF. The CDR3 DNA is TGCAGTGCTAGAATCCCTATGGCTGACGAGCAGTACTTC.

This clonotype has at least ten counts. The rearrangement links TRBV29-1 to TRBJ1-1; D is undetermined. The CDR3 length is 14 residues. Per germline, CDR1 SQVTM and CDR2 ANQGSEA. V gave up 3 bases and J gave up 1 base, with 12 bases separating them. CDR3 protein: CSVDQNTANTEAFF. The CDR3 DNA is TGCAGCGTTGACCAGAATACAGCGAACACTGAAGCTTTCTTT.

This clonotype was counted many times. The chain uses TRBV20-1 and TRBJ1-2; possibly TRBD1 for D (6 bases). Trimming removed 0 bases at V and 2 bases at J, with 19 bases between. The CDR3 spans 17 residues. Germline V lookup: CDR1 DFQATT, CDR2 SNEGSKA (reference sequence). The CDR3 loop reads CSARDWGTQSRNYGYTF. The CDR3 nucleotides read TGCAGTGCTAGAGATTGGGGGACACAGAGTAGGAACTATGGCTACACCTTC.

This chain links TRBV20-1 with TRBJ1-1; possibly TRBD1 for D (5 bases). From germline, CDR1 is DFQATT and CDR2 SNEGSKA (reference sequence). V was clipped by 3 bases and J by 6 bases, with 20 bases between them. The CDR3 is made up of 15 amino acids. The chain's CDR3 is CSASDKLGARAEAFF. The CDR3 bases are TGCAGTGCTAGTGACAAACTAGGGGCAAGAGCTGAAGCTTTCTTT.

This rearrangement joins TRBV5-1 to TRBJ2-1, with TRBD2 matching over 7 bases. Germline V gene lookup returns CDR1 SGHRS and CDR2 YFSETQ. The trim removed 4 bases at V and 9 bases at J, leaving 19 bases unmatched. This CDR3 is built from 17 residues. The chain's CDR3 is CASSAKGGDYALGEQFF. CDR3 bases: TGCGCCAGCAGCGCCAAAGGAGGGGACTACGCATTAGGTGAGCAGTTCTTC.

The chain links TRBV10-3 to TRBJ1-1; TRBD1 is a possible D gene (5 bases). V lost 3 bases to trimming and J lost 1 base, with 18 bases between them. Germline V CDR1 and CDR2: ENHRY, SYGVKD. This CDR3 comprises 17 residues. Here the CDR3 reads CAISDQGRARGNTEAFF. The CDR3 DNA reads TGTGCCATCAGTGATCAAGGCAGGGCCCGGGGGAACACTGAAGCTTTCTTT.

This clonotype was seen more than once but under ten times. J is TRBJ1-3 and V is TRBV28, with D possibly matching TRBD1 (6 bases). The CDR3 loop spans 14 amino acids. The ends were cut back, 9 bases at V and 1 base at J, with 13 bases in the middle. Germline V gene sequence: CDR1 MDHEN, CDR2 SYDVKM. The CDR3 coding sequence is TGTGCCAGTATAAGGGGGGGGTCTGGAAACACCATATATTTT. Its translation is CASIRGGSGNTIYF.

To note about this clonotype: A clone one base away is much larger, so this may be a read error. J is TRBJ2-5 and V is TRBV12-3 or TRBV12-4; 7 nucleotides match TRBD2. This CDR3 contains 11 residues. The DNA for the CDR3 is TGTGCCAGCATGCGGCGGGAGACCCGGTACTTC. Translated: CASMRRETRYF.